A selection of T cell receptor beta chains follows, all from one sample in a study of neurological immune-mediated disorders. TCRdb reanalysed the 5' RACE reads using MiXCR and keeps one entry per CDR3 protein. The sample comprises approximately 80,000 distinct CDR3 sequences, 4.3% of which are singletons, and over 5.5% rests with the top ten. Sequencing was carried out using PBMCs. The receptors shown here come from a woman in her sixties or seventies with multiple sclerosis. The CDR3 runs from the conserved cysteine through the conserved F or W. A D gene is named only where the DNA matches it firmly. Where a row states a size, it is once, few, many or the class of an expanded clone; other rows omit it.

TGTGCCAGCAGCCTCGTTGGGGAGGCGGGAGATACGCAGTATTTT	CASSLVGEAGDTQYF	.	TRBV3-1	many	TRBJ2-3
TGTGCCAGTGGGGGAGGGGGGCACGAAGAGACCCAGTACTTC	CASGGGGHEETQYF	.	TRBV19	many	TRBJ2-5
TGTGCCAGCAGGGAATCCGTGTTGACAGGGAGGAGCACCGGGGAGCTGTTTTTT	CASRESVLTGRSTGELFF	.	TRBV2	many	TRBJ2-2
TGCAGTGCCCAACAGCCCGGGGGCGCCGGGCAGCCCCAGCATTTT	CSAQQPGGAGQPQHF	.	TRBV20-1	many	TRBJ1-5
TGCAGTGCTAGAGATGGACAGGTCTATGGCTACACCTTC	CSARDGQVYGYTF	TRBD1	TRBV20-1	many	TRBJ1-2
TGTGCCAGCGGTAGCGGGGGGGCTCGCAATGAGCAGTTCTTC	CASGSGGARNEQFF	TRBD2	TRBV5-5	.	TRBJ2-1
TGTGCCAGCAGCCGAGGGGTAACCAATCAGCCCCAGCATTTT	CASSRGVTNQPQHF	.	TRBV3-1	many	TRBJ1-5
TGTGCCAGCGAGTCCGGACAGGGACTCTACGAGCAGTACTTC	CASESGQGLYEQYF	TRBD1	TRBV7-6	many	TRBJ2-7
TGTGCCACCAGCAGAGCCCTGACAGGGGACACTGAAGCTTTCTTT	CATSRALTGDTEAFF	TRBD1	TRBV15	many	TRBJ1-1
TGTGCCAGCAGTTCTAAACAGGGAACCGAGCAGTACTTC	CASSSKQGTEQYF	.	TRBV12-3/TRBV12-4	few	TRBJ2-7
TGTGCCAGCAGTTTAACTAGCGGAGTCACCGGGGAGCTGTTTTTT	CASSLTSGVTGELFF	TRBD2	TRBV12-3/TRBV12-4	.	TRBJ2-2
TGTGCCAGCAGCTCACCGACCCGGCGAGAGACCCAGTACTTC	CASSSPTRRETQYF	.	TRBV11-2	many	TRBJ2-5
TGCAGTGCCCCAGCGGGAGGGGGCCCTTTCTATGGCTACACCTTC	CSAPAGGGPFYGYTF	TRBD1	TRBV20-1	many	TRBJ1-2
TGTGCCAGCTCTCGTACTATGGATACTGAAGCTTTCTTT	CASSRTMDTEAFF	.	TRBV18	.	TRBJ1-1
TGCGCCAGCAGTATGCTACGAACTCAAGAGACCCAGTACTTC	CASSMLRTQETQYF	.	TRBV5-1	many	TRBJ2-5
TGCGCCAGCAGCGCGGGGCTAGCGGGGGTCGGAGAGCAGTTCTTC	CASSAGLAGVGEQFF	TRBD2	TRBV5-1	many	TRBJ2-1
TGTGCCAGCAGCTTACGGGGGACTAGCGGCATGGGGACCCAGTACTTC	CASSLRGTSGMGTQYF	TRBD2	TRBV7-9	many	TRBJ2-5
TGCAGTGCTAGAGATCTAGGACAGAACACTGAAGCTTTCTTT	CSARDLGQNTEAFF	.	TRBV20-1	many	TRBJ1-1
TGTGCCACCAGCAGAGAAGGGACAGGAGTATACGAGCAGTACTTC	CATSREGTGVYEQYF	TRBD1	TRBV15	many	TRBJ2-7
TGTGCCAGCAGCTTGGCGGGGGAGAGGTCCTACAATGAGCAGTTCTTC	CASSLAGERSYNEQFF	.	TRBV5-4	many	TRBJ2-1
TGCGCCAGCAGCTTGGATGAAGCGGGCGGGGAGACCCAGTACTTC	CASSLDEAGGETQYF	.	TRBV5-1	many	TRBJ2-5
TGCGCCAGCAGCTCTGGGACACCCGGCGGCTCCTACGAGCAGTACTTC	CASSSGTPGGSYEQYF	.	TRBV5-1	many	TRBJ2-7
TGTGCCAGCAGCCCCCAGGAGGGGTTGGGCTACGAGCAGTACTTC	CASSPQEGLGYEQYF	.	TRBV9	many	TRBJ2-7
TGTGCCAGCAGCCTCCTCGGGACAGGGGGCTTCGGCGAGCAGTACTTC	CASSLLGTGGFGEQYF	TRBD1	TRBV6-6	many	TRBJ2-7
TGCGCCAGCCGGGACGGCACCACAGATACGCAGTATTTT	CASRDGTTDTQYF	.	TRBV5-1	many	TRBJ2-3
TGTGCCAGCAGTTTATACAGCGGAGGGACTGAAGCTTTCTTT	CASSLYSGGTEAFF	.	TRBV28	many	TRBJ1-1
TGCGCCAGCAGCTTTGGGGGAACCGGGGAGCTGTTTTTT	CASSFGGTGELFF	.	TRBV5-1	many	TRBJ2-2
TGTGCCAGCAGTTACTCCCAGGGGAGGAATTCACCCCTCCACTTT	CASSYSQGRNSPLHF	.	TRBV6-5	many	TRBJ1-6
TGCGCCAGCAGGGGTTCCGGGACAGGGGGGAATGAGCAGTTCTTC	CASRGSGTGGNEQFF	TRBD1	TRBV10-1	many	TRBJ2-1
TGTGCCAGCAGCCAAGGGCAGGCGCTGAACACTGAAGCTTTCTTT	CASSQGQALNTEAFF	.	TRBV3-1	many	TRBJ1-1
TGCGCCAGCAGCTTTAGGCCGGGCAACGAGCAGTACTTC	CASSFRPGNEQYF	.	TRBV5-1	many	TRBJ2-7
TGTGCCAGCAGCCCAAGACAGGGATGGGTAAATAGGGCCAACGTCCTGACTTTC	CASSPRQGWVNRANVLTF	TRBD1	TRBV14	many	TRBJ2-6
TGTGCCAGCAGCTTAGAGTCCAGGGCCATTAACCTCAACTATGGCTACACCTTC	CASSLESRAINLNYGYTF	.	TRBV7-8	many	TRBJ1-2
TGCAGCGTTGTGCTAGCGGGGGGTAGTAACACCGGGGAGCTGTTTTTT	CSVVLAGGSNTGELFF	TRBD2	TRBV29-1	many	TRBJ2-2
TGTGCCAGCCGGGACAGATATTCTCCGTCCTACGAGCAGTACTTC	CASRDRYSPSYEQYF	.	TRBV21-1	many	TRBJ2-7
TGTGCCAGTAATCTAGGTGGGAGGGCAGATACGCAGTATTTT	CASNLGGRADTQYF	TRBD2	TRBV19	many	TRBJ2-3
TGTGCCAGCAGACCCGGACTAGCGGGCACCGGGGAGCTGTTTTTT	CASRPGLAGTGELFF	TRBD2	TRBV6-2/TRBV6-3	many	TRBJ2-2
TGTGCCAGCAGTTTGTCGGAGGTCGGGGAGCTGTTTTTT	CASSLSEVGELFF	.	TRBV12-3/TRBV12-4	many	TRBJ2-2
TGCGCCAGCAGCCTAACAAGCGGGGGGCCCGGAATAGGCCTAGGGGAGCTGTTTTTT	CASSLTSGGPGIGLGELFF	TRBD2	TRBV5-1	many	TRBJ2-2
TGTGCCAGCAGTTTAAGCGGGGCAGGGGGGGCCTATGGCTACACCTTC	CASSLSGAGGAYGYTF	TRBD1	TRBV27	.	TRBJ1-2
TGTGCCAGCAGTGAGGGGCCTGGGACAGGGAACACCGGGGAGCTGTTTTTT	CASSEGPGTGNTGELFF	TRBD1	TRBV6-1	many	TRBJ2-2
TGCAGTGCTACCGAAGGACAGGGCAGCAATCAGCCCCAGCATTTT	CSATEGQGSNQPQHF	TRBD1	TRBV20-1	many	TRBJ1-5
TGTGCCAGCAGCCCCACCGGGACAGGGTTTTCACCCCTCCACTTT	CASSPTGTGFSPLHF	TRBD1	TRBV7-9	many	TRBJ1-6
TGTTCCACCAGCGGCACTTTTACCAACAATGAGCAGTTCTTC	CSTSGTFTNNEQFF	.	TRBV6-1	.	TRBJ2-1
TGCGCCAGCAGCCATTCCGGGACACGAAGCACAGATACGCAGTATTTT	CASSHSGTRSTDTQYF	.	TRBV5-1	many	TRBJ2-3
TGTGCCAGCAGTTCGACTAGCGGGGGCACAGATACGCAGTATTTT	CASSSTSGGTDTQYF	TRBD2	TRBV12-3/TRBV12-4	many	TRBJ2-3
TGTGCCAGCACGACAGGGGCTGAGACCCAGTACTTC	CASTTGAETQYF	TRBD1	TRBV28	many	TRBJ2-5